What follows are 19 T cell receptor beta chains derived from one specimen sequenced in a study of cytomegalovirus exposure and HLA in healthy donors. The PCR was carried out with 60 Vbeta primers and 13 Jbeta primers. Produced via immunoSEQ multiplex PCR; TCRdb's table is partial and in-frame only. The sample carries tens of thousands of clones, 80% to 90% recorded once. Sequences were obtained from PBMCs. The receptors derive from a man younger than 35 in good health and CMV-seronegative.

J is TRBJ2-1 and V is TRBV4-2; a weak D match, TRBD2 (5 bases). Trimming shortened V by 2 bases and J by 0 bases, and 8 bases separated the two germline ends. Germline values: CDR1 LGHNA, CDR2 YNFKEQ. This CDR3 comprises 15 residues. This chain's CDR3 is CASSQMGVSYNEQFF. CDR3 in DNA: TGTGCCAGCAGCCAAATGGGAGTCTCCTACAATGAGCAGTTCTTC.

This CDR3 is CASSLVAGAYEQYF. The CDR3 DNA reads TGTGCCAGCAGCTTAGTGGCGGGGGCCTACGAGCAGTACTTC. The J gene is TRBJ2-7, the V gene TRBV11-1, with TRBD2 matching 7 bases. The CDR3 is 14 residues long. V dropped 1 base and J dropped 2; count of bases not matched to a gene: 2. Germline CDR1 is SGHAT and CDR2 is FQDESV (reference sequence).

The chain is built from TRBV28 and TRBJ1-6; weak D call: TRBD1 (6 bases). Germline CDR1 MDHEN, CDR2 SYDVKM. The length of the CDR3 is 18 residues. Trimming shortened V by 3 bases and J by 0 bases, and 15 bases separated the two germline ends. The chain's CDR3 is CASSFGDTPSSYNSPLHF. The CDR3 nucleotides read TGTGCCAGCAGTTTTGGGGACACGCCGAGCTCCTATAATTCACCCCTCCACTTT.

The chain links TRBV5-6 to TRBJ2-3; 10 bases match TRBD1. V lost 4 bases to trimming and J lost 0 bases; unmatched junction nucleotides: 11. The CDR3 has 18 amino acids. Looked up from germline, CDR1 is SGHDT and CDR2 is YYEEEE. CDR3 coding DNA: TGTGCCAGCAGCGGCCCGGGACAGGGGATCCCTAGCACAGATACGCAGTATTTT. The encoded protein is CASSGPGQGIPSTDTQYF.

This rearrangement joins TRBV6-1 to TRBJ1-4, with D possibly being TRBD1 (6 bases). This CDR3 is built from 16 residues. Germline V CDR1 and CDR2: MNHNS, SASEGT. V was pared by 1 base and J by 5 bases, with 14 bases between. The CDR3 is CASSEGGGRGNEKLFF. The DNA of the CDR3 is TGTGCCAGCAGTGAAGGGGGCGGAAGGGGGAATGAAAAACTGTTTTTT.

V usage is TRBV28 and J usage is TRBJ1-1, with D uncertain. Germline V gene sequence: CDR1 MDHEN, CDR2 SYDVKM. V gave up 2 bases and J gave up 4 bases, with 14 bases separating them. The CDR3 runs 15 residues. CDR3 DNA sequence: TGTGCCAGCAGTTTAGAGCCCAAGCTGGTCACTGAAGCTTTCTTT. Its protein is CASSLEPKLVTEAFF.

V gene TRBV7-9 combines with J gene TRBJ2-7; a possible D gene is TRBD2 (5 bases). V was pared by 4 bases and J by 6 bases, with 10 bases between. The CDR3 has 12 residues. Germline assignment: CDR1 SEHNR and CDR2 FQNEAQ (reference sequence). The CDR3 DNA reads as TGTGCCAGCAGCTCGGACTCCCTCGAGCAGTACTTC. Translation gives CASSSDSLEQYF.

V is TRBV7-2 and J is TRBJ2-2; D is uncertain. Trimming cost V 3 bases and J 5 bases, with 13 bases left between them. CDR3 length: 15 residues. Germline lookup yields CDR1 SGHTA and CDR2 FQGNSA. CDR3 sequence: CASSFTPQETGELFF. The DNA for the CDR3 is TGTGCCAGCAGCTTTACTCCGCAGGAAACCGGGGAGCTGTTTTTT.

V usage is TRBV6-6 and J usage is TRBJ2-3, with TRBD1 matching over 12 bases. Germline V lookup: CDR1 MNHNY, CDR2 SVGAGI (reference sequence). V shed 5 bases, J shed 8 bases, and the junction held 8 bases outside the gene matches. The CDR3 covers 15 residues. The CDR3 DNA sequence: TGTGCCAGCAGTCAATCCGGGACAGGGGGCGTTACGCAGTATTTT. Translation: CASSQSGTGGVTQYF.

V usage is TRBV5-4 and J usage is TRBJ2-1, with 10 bases identical to TRBD2. Germline CDR1 reads SGHNT; CDR2 reads YYREEE (reference sequence). The CDR3 runs to 15 residues. The J segment lost 2 bases and the V segment lost 4 bases, leaving 3 bases of the junction unmatched. This CDR3 reads CASSPSGSPYNEQFF. The CDR3 nucleotides are TGTGCCAGCAGCCCTAGCGGGAGCCCCTACAATGAGCAGTTCTTC.

The V call is TRBV27, the J call TRBJ2-7, with a possible D match to TRBD2 (8 bases). CDR1 and CDR2 (germline): MNHEY, SMNVEV (reference sequence). The V end lost 7 bases, the J end lost 2 bases, and 15 bases lay between the germline ends. The CDR3 is 14 residues long. The CDR3 nucleotides are TGTGCCAGCATCGGGGGGGACAGTCCCTACGAGCAGTACTTC. Amino acid sequence: CASIGGDSPYEQYF.

The rearrangement joins TRBV6-4 to TRBJ1-1; D remains ambiguous. Germline CDR1 is MRHNA and CDR2 is SNTAGT. CDR3 length: 14 residues. The ends were cut back, 7 bases at V and 0 bases at J, with 12 bases in the middle. CDR3: CASKKVAMNTEAFF. The DNA of the CDR3 is TGTGCCAGCAAAAAAGTGGCCATGAACACTGAAGCTTTCTTT.

The chain combines TRBV27 with TRBJ1-2; D is uncertain. V shed 5 bases and J shed 7 bases, with 17 bases lying between them. This CDR3 region has 14 residues. The germline CDR1 and CDR2 sequences are MNHEY and SMNVEV (reference sequence). The CDR3 DNA reads TGTGCCAGCAGTCCCCAAGCGGGAACTAGTGGCTACACCTTC. It codes for CASSPQAGTSGYTF.

This chain connects TRBV2 to TRBJ2-3; the D gene is possibly TRBD1 (6 bases). The CDR3 sequence is 13 residues long. Between the trimmed V and J ends, which lost 8 bases and 6 bases, there was a span of 15 bases. Germline V gene data show CDR1 as SNHLY and CDR2 as FYNNEI. The CDR3 DNA reads TGTGCCAGCGCGGACAGACCCAGGGATACGCAGTATTTT. Translated: CASADRPRDTQYF.

The V call is TRBV25-1, the J call TRBJ2-5; 10 positions agree with TRBD2. TRBJ2-7 explains the end of the DNA better; the J call may be wrong. Germline V gene sequence: CDR1 MGHDK, CDR2 SYGVNS. This CDR3 has 14 residues. The chain's CDR3 is CASSGSLAGGEQYF. In DNA form, the CDR3 reads TGTGCCAGCAGTGGGTCTTTAGCGGGAGGCGAGCAGTACTTC.

The chain links TRBV4-1 to TRBJ2-5; 11 nucleotides align to TRBD1. Judging by the DNA end, TRBJ2-7 fits better; the J call may be wrong. Germline values: CDR1 MGHRA, CDR2 YSYEKL. This CDR3 is built from 17 residues. The CDR3 region is CASSQGADRGHTYEQYF. The CDR3 DNA follows: TGCGCCAGCAGCCAAGGGGCGGACAGGGGGCATACCTACGAGCAGTACTTC.

This clone appeared once. The chain joins TRBV4-2 to TRBJ2-5; no clear D gene. The J call may be mistaken, given a closer DNA end match to TRBJ2-7. Germline V gives CDR1 LGHNA, CDR2 YNFKEQ. CDR3 length equals 16 residues. The CDR3 DNA reads TGTGCCAGCAGCCAAGATATCCAGGCACTTCCCTACGAGCAGTACTTC. The encoded protein is CASSQDIQALPYEQYF.

This chain joins TRBV28 and TRBJ2-7; TRBD2 matches 11 bases. Unmatched junction bases numbered 12, after V lost 6 bases and J lost 5 bases. From germline, CDR1 is MDHEN and CDR2 SYDVKM. The CDR3 is 16 amino acids. The CDR3 here is CASSPKMELAGDEQYF. CDR3 in DNA: TGTGCCAGCAGCCCGAAGATGGAACTAGCGGGAGACGAGCAGTACTTC.

The chain is built from TRBV27 and TRBJ2-5, with 8 bases that match TRBD1. The CDR3 is 14 amino acids. Germline V gene sequence: CDR1 MNHEY, CDR2 SMNVEV (reference sequence). After removal of 7 bases from V and 4 bases from J, the junction contained 8 bases not matched to a gene. CDR3: CASTLDRVAETQYF. The CDR3 DNA follows: TGTGCCAGCACCCTGGACAGGGTGGCAGAGACCCAGTACTTC.